This entry features one T cell receptor beta chain sequence. As yet, its antigen is unknown. Germline V gene sequence: CDR1 MNHNS, CDR2 SASEGT. Unmatched junction bases numbered 5, after V lost 7 bases and J lost 1 base. The CDR3 extends over 14 amino acids. The entry originates in a study of OX40 agonist ivuxolimab in advanced cancers. As for the study in general: Patients were infused with ivuxolimab every 2 weeks at 0.01 to 10 mg/kg. Among those enrolled, mean age was around 55 years (range roughly 23 to 85) and less than 90% were male. Study results and caveats: There were also nonresponders showing low normalized T-cell clonal expansion. Partly responding patients at 0.1-3.0 mg/kg showed some of the smallest clonal expansion.

Sequencing used immunoSEQ multiplex PCR; TCRdb keeps in-frame clones, though not all of them. The table includes about 70,000 clones, around four fifths detected once. Here the sequenced sample was CD4+ or CD8+ T cells sorted from blood, taken in a trial of the OX40 agonist ivuxolimab. The origin of this receptor is an adult with an advanced solid tumor such as melanoma, head and neck, liver or kidney cancer. V and J are TRBV6-1 and TRBJ1-1, with TRBD1 matching over 8 bases. The chain's CDR3 is CASKSTGANTEAFF. The CDR3 DNA reads TGTGCCAGCAAGTCGACAGGGGCGAACACTGAAGCTTTCTTT.